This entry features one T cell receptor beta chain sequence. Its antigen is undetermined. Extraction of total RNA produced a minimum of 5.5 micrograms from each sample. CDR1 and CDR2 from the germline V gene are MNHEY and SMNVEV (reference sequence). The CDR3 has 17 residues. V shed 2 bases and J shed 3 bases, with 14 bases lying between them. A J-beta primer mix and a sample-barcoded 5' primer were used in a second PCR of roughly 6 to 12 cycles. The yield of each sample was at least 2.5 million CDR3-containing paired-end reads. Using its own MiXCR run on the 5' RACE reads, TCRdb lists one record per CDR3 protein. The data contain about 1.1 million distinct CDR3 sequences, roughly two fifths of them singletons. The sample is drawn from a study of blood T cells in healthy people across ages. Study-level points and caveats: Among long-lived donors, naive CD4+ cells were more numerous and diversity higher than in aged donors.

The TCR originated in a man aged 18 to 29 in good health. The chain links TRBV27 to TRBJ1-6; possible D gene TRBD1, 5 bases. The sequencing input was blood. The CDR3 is CASSLAPGPSYNSPLHF. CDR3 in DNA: TGTGCCAGCAGTTTAGCCCCGGGACCGAGCTATAATTCACCCCTCCACTTT.